This T cell receptor beta chain is from a study of Ad26.COV2.S vaccination and SARS-CoV-2 variants. Across the study: Of the COV1001 trial arms, the Ad26.COV2.S arm included the donor.

The treatment: around 19 received Ad26.COV2.S at low or high dose, single or two shots; roughly five received placebo; per-sample allocation not given. Specimen acquisition occurred on day 63 following the initial vaccine or placebo injection. Trimming removed 4 bases at V and 8 bases at J, with 17 bases between. Germline CDR1 is SQVTM and CDR2 is ANQGSEA. The CDR3 sequence is 13 residues long. This clone was found a few times. Measured with immunoSEQ multiplex PCR; TCRdb has only the in-frame clones, and not every one. This table holds roughly 420,000 clones, 85% to 90% found once. This sequence originates from a person between 18 and 59 years old who received the Ad26.COV2.S COVID-19 vaccine or a placebo. The genes are TRBV29-1 and TRBJ1-1; D perhaps matches TRBD1 (5 bases). Sequenced material: peripheral blood, taken in a trial of Ad26.COV2.S vaccine versus placebo. CDR3: CSVGKQASGEAFF. CDR3 DNA: TGCAGCGTTGGGAAGCAGGCCTCAGGGGAAGCTTTCTTT.